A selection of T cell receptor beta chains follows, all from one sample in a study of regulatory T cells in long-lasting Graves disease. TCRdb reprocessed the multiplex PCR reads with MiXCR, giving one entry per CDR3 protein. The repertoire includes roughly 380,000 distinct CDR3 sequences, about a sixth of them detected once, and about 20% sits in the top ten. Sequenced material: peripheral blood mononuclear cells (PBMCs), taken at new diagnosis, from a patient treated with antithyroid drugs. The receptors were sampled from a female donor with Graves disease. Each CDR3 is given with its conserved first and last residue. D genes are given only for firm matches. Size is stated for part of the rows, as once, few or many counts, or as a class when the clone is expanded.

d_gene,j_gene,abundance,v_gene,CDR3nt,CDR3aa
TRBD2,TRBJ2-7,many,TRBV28,TGTGCCAGCAGTTTGTATAGCGGGAGGGGGGGCGAGCAGTACTTC,CASSLYSGRGGEQYF
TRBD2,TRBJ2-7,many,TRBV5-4,TGTGCCAGCAGCCACCCGCGGGAGTTCCCTTACGAGCAGTACTTC,CASSHPREFPYEQYF
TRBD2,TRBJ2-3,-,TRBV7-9,TGTGCCAGCAGCGTCACACTAGCGGGAGCGGTAGATACGCAGTATTTT,CASSVTLAGAVDTQYF
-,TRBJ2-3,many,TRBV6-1,TGTGCCATCATAGCGACATCTAGCACAGATACGCAGTATTTT,CAIIATSSTDTQYF
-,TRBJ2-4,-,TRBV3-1,TGTGCCAGCAGCCAAGACCCGGGGGCGGATAGGTACTTC,CASSQDPGADRYF
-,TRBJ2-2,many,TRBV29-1,TGCAGCGTTGAGGGCCAGCCCTGGGGGGAGCTGTTTTTT,CSVEGQPWGELFF
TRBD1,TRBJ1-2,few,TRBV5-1,TGCGCCATCAGACCACTCCAGGGGGCAGGGGGCTACACCTTC,CAIRPLQGAGGYTF
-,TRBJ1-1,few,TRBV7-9,TGTGCCAGCAGCCCATCCATGGCGAACACTGAAGCTTTCTTT,CASSPSMANTEAFF
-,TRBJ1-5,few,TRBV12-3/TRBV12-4,TGTGCCAGCAGTTTACAGGGACTTAATCAGCCCCAGCATTTT,CASSLQGLNQPQHF
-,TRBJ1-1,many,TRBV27,TGTGCCAGCAGTTTAAGTACAGGGAGCACTGAAGCTTTCTTT,CASSLSTGSTEAFF
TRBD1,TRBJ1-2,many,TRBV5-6,TGTGCCAGCAGCCAGGACAGGCGTCCATCCTATGGCTACACCTTC,CASSQDRRPSYGYTF
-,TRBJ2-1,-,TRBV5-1,TGCGCCAGCAGCTTGTGGTCTCACAGGACAGACAATGAGCAGTTCTTC,CASSLWSHRTDNEQFF
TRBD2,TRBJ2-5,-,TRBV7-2,TGTGCCAGCAGCAATAGCGGGGTCCAAGAGACCCAGTACTTC,CASSNSGVQETQYF
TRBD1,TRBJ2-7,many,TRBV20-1,TGCAGTGCTTGGGACAGGGATTCCCCCCTCTACGAGCAGTACTTC,CSAWDRDSPLYEQYF
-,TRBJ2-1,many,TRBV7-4,TGTGCCAGCAGCCCCCTAACTAGCAGGGGTCGGTTCTTC,CASSPLTSRGRFF
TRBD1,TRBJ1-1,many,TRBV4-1,TGCGCCAGCAGCCAAATCAGGGGGCGTCATACTGAAGCTTTCTTT,CASSQIRGRHTEAFF
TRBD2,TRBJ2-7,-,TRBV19,TGTACCAGTAGTATCGTAGCGGGAGCCCCCTACGAGCAGTACTTC,CTSSIVAGAPYEQYF
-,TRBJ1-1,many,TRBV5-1,TGCGCCAGCAGCTTGGGGGGCCCAGGGAGCACTGAAGCTTTCTTT,CASSLGGPGSTEAFF
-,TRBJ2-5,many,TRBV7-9,TGTGCCAGCAGCTTCGGGACCCAGTACTTC,CASSFGTQYF
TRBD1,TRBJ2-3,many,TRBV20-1,TGCAGTGCTAAAAAGGGGGCCACAGATACGCAGTATTTT,CSAKKGATDTQYF
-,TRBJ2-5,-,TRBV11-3,TGTGCCAGCAGCTCCCAAGGGAGGGAGACCCAGTACTTC,CASSSQGRETQYF
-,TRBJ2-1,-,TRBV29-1,TGCAACGCCTCTCCGGGCTCCAGCGAGAGCTCCTACAATGAGCAGTTCTTC,CNASPGSSESSYNEQFF
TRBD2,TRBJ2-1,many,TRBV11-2,TGTGCCAGCAGCCCGCTCCTCGGGCGGGGGGGTCCCAATGAGCAGTTCTTC,CASSPLLGRGGPNEQFF
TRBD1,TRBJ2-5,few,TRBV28,TGTGCCAGCAGTCCGGACCTCCATCGGGACAGCCAAGAGACCCAGTACTTC,CASSPDLHRDSQETQYF
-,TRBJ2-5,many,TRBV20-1,TGCAGTGCTTCCACTCCCCGAGAAAATTCACAAGAGACCCAGTACTTC,CSASTPRENSQETQYF
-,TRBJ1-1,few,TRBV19,TGTGCCAGTAGTCAAACAGAGACTGAAGCTTTCTTT,CASSQTETEAFF
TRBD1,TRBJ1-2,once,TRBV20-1,TGCAGTGCTAGCCCGGGACAGGGGGCGCCAGGCTACACCTTC,CSASPGQGAPGYTF
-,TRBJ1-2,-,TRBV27,TGTGCCAGCAGTTTAGGGGGGGGAGCTAACTATGGCTACACCTTC,CASSLGGGANYGYTF
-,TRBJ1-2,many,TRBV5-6,TGTGCCAGCAGCTTGCGACGGACTTATGGCTACACCTTC,CASSLRRTYGYTF
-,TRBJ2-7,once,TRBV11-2,TGTGCCAGCAGCTTAAATCCGGCAGCCAACGAGCAGTACTTC,CASSLNPAANEQYF
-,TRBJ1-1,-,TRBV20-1,TGCAGTGCTAGAGTTGTGGCGGGCCCGAACACTGAAGCTTTCTTT,CSARVVAGPNTEAFF
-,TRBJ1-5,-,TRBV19,TGTGCCAGTACCAAGACAGGTGCTGATCAGCCCCAGCATTTT,CASTKTGADQPQHF
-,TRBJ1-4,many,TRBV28,TGTGCCAGCAGTTTTATGACAGTTAATGAAAAACTGTTTTTT,CASSFMTVNEKLFF
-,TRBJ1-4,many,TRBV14,TGTGCCAGCAGCCGGACCCATGAAAAACTGTTTTTT,CASSRTHEKLFF
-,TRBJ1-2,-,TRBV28,TGTGCCAGCAGCCAGAGGCCAAGATACTATGGCTACACCTTC,CASSQRPRYYGYTF
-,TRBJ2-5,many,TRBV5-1,TGCGCCAGCAGCTGGGCTGGACAGCAAGAGACCCAGTACTTC,CASSWAGQQETQYF
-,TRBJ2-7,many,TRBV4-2,TGTGCCAGCAGCCAGGGTGACAGCTACGAGCAGTACTTC,CASSQGDSYEQYF
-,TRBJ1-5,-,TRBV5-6,TGTGCCAGCAGCTTGCGTGGGTCGTATAGCAATCAGCCCCAGCATTTT,CASSLRGSYSNQPQHF
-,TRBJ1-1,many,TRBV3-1,TGTGCCAGCAGCCAAGATACAGGGACTAAAAACACTGAAGCTTTCTTT,CASSQDTGTKNTEAFF
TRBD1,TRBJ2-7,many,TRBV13,TGTGCCAGCAGCACAGGACAGGCCGCCTACGAGCAGTACTTC,CASSTGQAAYEQYF
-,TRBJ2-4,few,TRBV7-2,TGTGCCAGCAGCTTATTGTACTCGCGGGTAGAAATGGGAAACATTCAGTACTTC,CASSLLYSRVEMGNIQYF
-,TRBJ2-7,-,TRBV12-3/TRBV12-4,TGTGCCAGCAGCCTCCGGGCCGAGTACGAGCAGTACTTC,CASSLRAEYEQYF
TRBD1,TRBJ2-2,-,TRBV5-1,TGCGCCAGCACACCCTCAGGGGGCGCCGACACCGGGGAGCTGTTTTTT,CASTPSGGADTGELFF
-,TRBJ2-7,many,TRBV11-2,TGTGCCAGCAGCTTAGGAACGATCCCTTGGGACGAGCAGTACTTC,CASSLGTIPWDEQYF
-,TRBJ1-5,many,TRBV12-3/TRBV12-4,TGTGCCAGCAGCCCCAGTCTGGGGGGACGGGTGGGCAATCAGCCCCAGCATTTT,CASSPSLGGRVGNQPQHF
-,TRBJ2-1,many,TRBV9,TGTGCCAGCAGCGTAGGGGACGGGAGCTACAATGAGCAGTTCTTC,CASSVGDGSYNEQFF
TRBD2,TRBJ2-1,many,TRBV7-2,TGTGCCAGCAGCTTAGTTCGGGTTAGCGGGAGGGGCCGGGGGTATGAGCAGTTCTTC,CASSLVRVSGRGRGYEQFF
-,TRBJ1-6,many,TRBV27,TGTGCCAGCAGTTTGGACAGCCCTCGGGGTAATTCACCCCTCCACTTT,CASSLDSPRGNSPLHF
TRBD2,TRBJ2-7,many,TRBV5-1,TGCGCCAGCAGACTTTGGACTAGCGGGAACTACGAGCAGTACTTC,CASRLWTSGNYEQYF
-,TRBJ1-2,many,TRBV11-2,TGTGCCAGCAGCTTAGGCTCCGGGAACTATGGCTACACCTTC,CASSLGSGNYGYTF
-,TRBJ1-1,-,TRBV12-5,TGTGCTAGTGGTTCCTTAATAACAGCCAACACTGAAGCTTTCTTT,CASGSLITANTEAFF
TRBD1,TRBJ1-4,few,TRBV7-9,TGTGCCAGCAGCCAAGTCCCGGGACAGGGGATCGGGACTAATGAAAAACTGTTTTTT,CASSQVPGQGIGTNEKLFF
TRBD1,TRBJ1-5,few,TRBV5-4,TGTGCCAGCAGCTTGGGGGGACAGGACGATCAGCCCCAGCATTTT,CASSLGGQDDQPQHF
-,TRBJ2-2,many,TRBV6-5,TGTGCCAGCAGTTTCATTCAGGGCGGGGAGCTGTTTTTT,CASSFIQGGELFF